One sample yielded the 20 T cell receptor beta chains listed below, sequenced in a study of control samples from healthy donors and cancer patients. Measured with immunoSEQ multiplex PCR; TCRdb has only the in-frame clones, and not every one. Among 110,000 or so clones listed, around 87% were seen once. Material: blood. The receptors were sampled from a man aged 30-40 years in good health.

The gene calls are TRBV6-6 and TRBJ2-3, with D uncertain. From germline, CDR1 is MNHNY and CDR2 SVGAGI (reference sequence). Deletions cut 6 bases from V and 4 bases from J, with 5 bases between. This CDR3 region has 11 residues. DNA of the CDR3: TGTGCCAGCAGCTCGGCAGATACGCAGTATTTT. As protein: CASSSADTQYF.

Worth noting for this clone: This same CDR3 is encoded by further DNA sequences in the sample. The chain uses TRBV3-1 (or the pseudogene TRBV3-2) and TRBJ1-5, with unresolved D. From germline, CDR1 is LGHDT and CDR2 YNNKEL (reference sequence). CDR3 length: 13 amino acids. The V end was cut by 0 bases, the J end by 7 bases, with 7 bases between. CDR3 region: CASSQDRGQPQHF. The CDR3 DNA reads as TGTGCCAGCAGCCAAGATAGAGGACAGCCCCAGCATTTT.

This chain connects TRBV5-1 to TRBJ2-5, with D perhaps TRBD1 or TRBD2 (6 bases each). This CDR3 is 16 amino acids long. The germline V and J ends were trimmed by 0 bases and 5 bases, with 17 bases remaining between them. Looked up from germline, CDR1 is SGHRS and CDR2 is YFSETQ. The CDR3, as DNA: TGCGCCAGCAGCTTGGCGGGGGCACGCGTGGGGGAGACCCAGTACTTC. Protein: CASSLAGARVGETQYF.

This chain joins TRBV10-3 and TRBJ1-1, with D uncertain. V shed 3 bases and J shed 2 bases, with 10 bases lying between them. Looked up from germline, CDR1 is ENHRY and CDR2 is SYGVKD. The CDR3 is made up of 14 amino acids. In nucleotides, the CDR3 is TGTGCCATCAGTGACGGGTCCGTAAACACTGAAGCTTTCTTT. This codes for CAISDGSVNTEAFF.

V and J are TRBV10-3 and TRBJ2-2; 8 positions agree with TRBD1. V was pared by 0 bases and J by 0 bases, with 3 bases of the junction left unmatched. This CDR3 has 17 amino acids. CDR1 is ENHRY, CDR2 SYGVKD, per germline. The CDR3: CAISESAGGTNTGELFF. The CDR3 DNA sequence: TGTGCCATCAGTGAGTCGGCAGGGGGCACGAACACCGGGGAGCTGTTTTTT.

The chain carries TRBV7-2 and TRBJ1-5; D gene ambiguous. Trimming took 2 bases from V and 0 from J, leaving 8 bases between them. From germline, CDR1 is SGHTA and CDR2 FQGNSA. The CDR3 is made up of 15 amino acids. The CDR3, as DNA: TGTGCCAGCAGCTTATCGGGCAGTAGCAATCAGCCCCAGCATTTT. Translation gives CASSLSGSSNQPQHF.

Here the CDR3 DNA reads TGTGCCAGCAGCTTAGCCCCCCTGCACGCTAACTATGGCTACACCTTC. This sequence encodes CASSLAPLHANYGYTF. The chain uses TRBV7-2 and TRBJ1-2; D unclear. Trimming took off 0 bases at V and 0 bases at J, with 11 bases between the two ends. In germline, CDR1 is SGHTA, CDR2 FQGNSA. The CDR3 spans 16 residues.

This clone occurred once. The V call is TRBV9, the J call TRBJ1-5, with TRBD1 identical over 9 bases. J lost 4 bases, V lost 3 bases, and 11 bases had no gene match. From germline, CDR1 is SGDLS and CDR2 YYNGEE. There are 17 residues in the CDR3. Written as DNA, the CDR3 is TGTGCCAGCAGCGCCGGACAGGGGATAAGGGAGAATCAGCCCCAGCATTTT. This codes for CASSAGQGIRENQPQHF.

This clone was counted once. This chain links TRBV7-2 with TRBJ1-2; D is uncertain. CDR1 and CDR2 (germline): SGHTA, FQGNSA. CDR3 length: 15 amino acids. The ends were cut back, 4 bases at V and 8 bases at J, with 20 bases in the middle. CDR3 bases: TGTGCCAGCAGCTCCCATATCCGAAGAAATACGGGCTACACCTTC. Amino acids: CASSSHIRRNTGYTF. The variable domain in full, with the rest retrieved from reference TRBV7-2 and TRBJ1-2, is GAGVSQSPSNKVTEKGKDVELRCDPISGHTALYWYRQSLGQGLEFLIYFQGNSAPDKSGLPSDRFSAERTGGSVSTLTIQRTQQEDSAVYLCASSSHIRRNTGYTFGSGTRLTVV.

This chain joins TRBV5-5 and TRBJ2-2; the match to TRBD2 covers 12 bases. CDR3 size: 19 residues. After removal of 4 bases from V and 0 bases from J, the junction contained 10 bases not matched to a gene. Germline CDR1 is SGHKS and CDR2 is YYEKEE (reference sequence). CDR3 in amino acids: CASSTRGRTSGANTGELFF. CDR3 nucleotides: TGTGCCAGCAGCACGAGGGGGAGGACTAGCGGGGCGAACACCGGGGAGCTGTTTTTT.

The rearrangement links TRBV23-1 to TRBJ2-7; the D gene could be TRBD1 or TRBD2 (6 bases each). TRBV23-1 is treated as an ORF (open reading frame) with a function not yet certain. CDR3 length: 16 amino acids. V lost 0 bases and J 1 base, leaving 13 bases between the germline ends. The CDR3 here is CASSQSTGALSYEQYV. The CDR3 region has the DNA TGCGCCAGCAGTCAATCTACGGGGGCCCTGTCCTACGAGCAGTACGTC.

The gene calls are TRBV3-1 (or the pseudogene TRBV3-2) and TRBJ2-2; D is unresolved. This CDR3 contains 13 residues. Germline V gene lookup returns CDR1 LGHDT and CDR2 YNNKEL (reference sequence). The ends were cut back, 6 bases at V and 3 bases at J, with 8 bases in the middle. This CDR3 reads CASRPKDTGELFF. CDR3 nucleotide sequence: TGTGCCAGCAGACCGAAGGACACCGGGGAGCTGTTTTTT.

The J gene is TRBJ2-3, the V gene TRBV5-1; 10 nucleotides match TRBD2. Germline V lookup: CDR1 SGHRS, CDR2 YFSETQ. Unmatched junction bases numbered 5, after V lost 4 bases and J lost 0 bases. This CDR3 spans 16 amino acids. CDR3 sequence (DNA): TGCGCCAGCAGCACCCATAGCGGGGGGAGCACAGATACGCAGTATTTT. Its translation: CASSTHSGGSTDTQYF.

This clone was counted between two and nine times. This chain links TRBV7-2 with TRBJ1-2; no reliable D call. This CDR3 contains 14 residues. The germline V gene has CDR1 SGHTA and CDR2 FQGNSA. Trimming took off 5 bases at V and 5 bases at J, with 15 bases between the two ends. CDR3 coding DNA: TGTGCCAGCAGCCTAAGTTTCGGTCCTTATGGCTACACCTTC. Translated, it gives CASSLSFGPYGYTF.

The DNA of the CDR3 is TGTGCCAGCAGTTACGCCGACAGGGAAAAGCCCCAGCATTTT. Amino acids: CASSYADREKPQHF. The rearrangement links TRBV6-6 to TRBJ1-5; TRBD1 agrees at 7 bases. Germline V lookup: CDR1 MNHNY, CDR2 SVGAGI (reference sequence). The CDR3 covers 14 residues. Trimming at V came to 2 bases and at J to 8 bases, leaving 6 bases not matched to a gene.

The chain couples TRBV21-1 to TRBJ2-5; TRBD2 is the table's D call and was not checked against the DNA. TRBV21-1 is termed a pseudogene. The CDR3 runs to 16 residues. The DNA of the CDR3 is TGTGCCAGCAGCGCCGACCTCGGGGGGGCAGGGGAGACCCAGTACTTC. This gives the protein CASSADLGGAGETQYF.

This sequence joins TRBV19 and TRBJ1-5; D gene unclear. Trimming cost V 1 base and J 1 base, with 14 bases left between them. The CDR3 runs to 17 residues. In germline, CDR1 is LNHDA, CDR2 SQIVND (reference sequence). This CDR3 reads CASSIVWGRGSNQPQHF. The CDR3 DNA reads as TGTGCCAGTAGTATAGTTTGGGGAAGAGGGAGCAATCAGCCCCAGCATTTT.

Worth noting for this clone: Other DNA sequences in this sample translate to the same CDR3. The genes are TRBV18 and TRBJ1-4, with a tentative D call TRBD1 (6 bases). In germline, CDR1 is KGHSH, CDR2 LQKENI. The ends were cut back, 3 bases at V and 5 bases at J, with 7 bases in the middle. CDR3 length: 13 residues. This CDR3 reads CASSPDRNEKLFF. The CDR3 coding sequence is TGTGCCAGCTCACCGGACAGAAATGAAAAACTGTTTTTT.

CDR3: CASSGTGATEAFF. CDR3 nucleotides: TGTGCCAGCAGTGGAACGGGTGCCACTGAAGCTTTCTTT. V and J are TRBV2 and TRBJ1-1; D gene unclear. With 4 bases removed from V and 4 bases from J, the gap between germline ends came to 10 bases. From germline, CDR1 is SNHLY and CDR2 FYNNEI. The CDR3 runs to 13 residues.

This chain uses TRBV14 with TRBJ1-6; D not resolved. Trimming cost V 0 bases and J 8 bases, with 11 bases left between them. The CDR3 runs 15 residues. Germline assignment: CDR1 SGHDN and CDR2 FVKESK. The chain's CDR3 is CASSQDPPRDSPLHF. DNA of the CDR3: TGTGCCAGCAGCCAAGATCCCCCTAGGGATTCACCCCTCCACTTT.